Shown below are 32 T cell receptor beta chains from a single sample sequenced in a study of blood T cell repertoires in COVID-19. Sequencing used immunoSEQ multiplex PCR; TCRdb keeps in-frame clones, though not all of them. The sample includes around 300,000 clones, 85% to 90% seen only once; the top ten take about 14%. Material for sequencing was peripheral blood. All receptors derive from a human donor in a cohort sampled during active COVID-19.

The chain carries TRBV19 and TRBJ1-3; no firm D call. V lost 4 bases to trimming and J lost 6 bases, with 13 bases between them. This CDR3 spans 14 amino acids. In germline, CDR1 is LNHDA, CDR2 SQIVND (reference sequence). The CDR3 is CASSTLTAENTIYF. In DNA form, the CDR3 reads TGTGCCAGTAGTACCCTGACGGCGGAAAACACCATATATTTT.

This chain links TRBV18 with TRBJ2-5; D is ambiguous. V dropped 3 bases and J dropped 0 bases, with 8 bases sitting between them. Germline CDR1 KGHSH, CDR2 LQKENI. The CDR3 is made up of 14 amino acids. CDR3 protein: CASSPRRNQETQYF. CDR3 nucleotides: TGTGCCAGCTCACCGAGGCGCAACCAAGAGACCCAGTACTTC.

Details on this clone: Other nucleotide sequences in the sample specify the same CDR3. This chain uses TRBV12-3 or TRBV12-4 with TRBJ2-5; perhaps TRBD1 as D (7 bases). The CDR3 sequence is 13 residues long. The V end was cut by 5 bases, the J end by 5 bases, with 12 bases between. CDR3 in amino acids: CASSPQGRETQYF. The CDR3 DNA is TGTGCCAGCAGTCCACAGGGGAGGGAGACCCAGTACTTC.

For this clone: A junction end diverges from the germline sequence, so it may reflect a read error. The chain uses TRBV5-6 and TRBJ1-1; D call uncertain. CDR1 and CDR2 (germline): SGHDT, YYEEEE. The CDR3 totals 13 residues. CDR3 in amino acids: CASSLPMNTEAFF. The CDR3 DNA is TGTGCCAGCAGCTTGCCTATGAATACTGAAGCTTTCTTT. The entire variable domain, with the rest obtained from reference TRBV5-6 and TRBJ1-1, is as follows: DAGVTQSPTHLIKTRGQQVTLRCSPKSGHDTVSWYQQALGQGPQFIFQYYEEEERQRGNFPDRFSGHQFPNYSSELNVNALLLGDSALYLCASSLPMNTEAFFGQGTRLTVV.

The chain couples TRBV9 to TRBJ1-2; D is perhaps TRBD1 (6 bases). Germline CDR1 SGDLS, CDR2 YYNGEE. The CDR3 is 16 residues long. V shed 3 bases and J shed 5 bases, with 20 bases lying between them. CDR3 amino acids: CASSETWGGQGYGYTF. Here the CDR3 DNA reads TGTGCCAGCAGCGAAACGTGGGGCGGTCAGGGGTATGGCTACACCTTC.

This clone has just one count. This chain joins TRBV7-9 and TRBJ2-6; 10 nucleotides match TRBD2. This CDR3 is built from 15 residues. V dropped 7 bases and J dropped 2; count of bases not matched to a gene: 2. Looked up from germline, CDR1 is SEHNR and CDR2 is FQNEAQ (reference sequence). This CDR3 reads CASNLAGAGANVLTF. As DNA, the CDR3 is TGTGCCAGCAATCTAGCGGGAGCTGGGGCCAACGTCCTGACTTTC.

The rearrangement links TRBV5-1 to TRBJ2-2, with D maybe TRBD2 (6 bases). This CDR3 is 16 amino acids long. Trimming cost V 0 bases and J 6 bases, with 15 bases left between them. Germline V CDR1 and CDR2: SGHRS, YFSETQ. The CDR3 DNA sequence: TGCGCCAGCAGCTTGGTGGTTGGGACGGGGGCCGGGGAGCTGTTTTTT. Translation: CASSLVVGTGAGELFF.

This clone was observed a handful of times. The V gene is TRBV3-1 (or the pseudogene TRBV3-2), the J gene TRBJ1-1; no clear D. The germline V gene has CDR1 LGHDT and CDR2 YNNKEL (reference sequence). Trimming shortened V by 1 base and J by 11 bases, and 8 bases separated the two germline ends. The CDR3 runs 11 residues. The DNA of the CDR3 is TGTGCCAGCAGCCAAGGTTGGGAGGCTTTCTTT. It codes for CASSQGWEAFF.

Only a few counts were recorded for this clone. The genes are TRBV5-4 and TRBJ1-1; D is undetermined. The V gene lost 0 bases and the J gene lost 4 bases, with 13 bases spanning the gap. Germline values: CDR1 SGHNT, CDR2 YYREEE (reference sequence). The CDR3 consists of 15 residues. CDR3 coding DNA: TGTGCCAGCAGCTTGGAGCTGGGTAGGAGCACTGAAGCTTTCTTT. It yields the protein CASSLELGRSTEAFF.

This sequence joins TRBV5-1 and TRBJ2-7; 8 bases align to TRBD1. The ends lost 5 bases at V and 2 bases at J; junction bases unmatched: 9. Germline V gene lookup returns CDR1 SGHRS and CDR2 YFSETQ. The CDR3 consists of 15 residues. This chain's CDR3 is CASRSTGAGPYEQYF. CDR3 DNA: TGCGCCAGCAGGTCGACAGGGGCCGGACCCTACGAGCAGTACTTC. The full variable domain, with the rest looked up from reference TRBV5-1 and TRBJ2-7, is KAGVTQTPRYLIKTRGQQVTLSCSPISGHRSVSWYQQTPGQGLQFLFEYFSETQRNKGNFPGRFSGRQFSNSRSEMNVSTLELGDSALYLCASRSTGAGPYEQYFGPGTRLTVT.

This clone occurred once. The J gene is TRBJ1-1, the V gene TRBV9; no clear D gene. This CDR3 spans 14 amino acids. The germline CDR1 and CDR2 sequences are SGDLS and YYNGEE. V was clipped by 4 bases and J by 1 base, with 11 bases between them. The CDR3 DNA follows: TGTGCCAGCAGCCTTGATAACGGGAACACTGAAGCTTTCTTT. Protein sequence: CASSLDNGNTEAFF.

V usage is TRBV7-9 and J usage is TRBJ2-7; D possibly corresponds to TRBD2 (5 bases). The germline V and J ends were trimmed by 4 bases and 7 bases, with 17 bases remaining between them. The germline V gene has CDR1 SEHNR and CDR2 FQNEAQ (reference sequence). CDR3 size: 14 residues. DNA for the CDR3: TGTGCCAGCAGCTATTTCAGCGGACGAGCGGAGCAGTACTTC. Protein: CASSYFSGRAEQYF. The whole variable domain, filled in from reference TRBV7-9 and TRBJ2-7, reads DTGVSQNPRHKITKRGQNVTFRCDPISEHNRLYWYRQTLGQGPEFLTYFQNEAQLEKSRLLSDRFSAERPKGSFSTLEIQRTEQGDSAMYLCASSYFSGRAEQYFGPGTRLTVT.

This clone has a single count. The chain is built from TRBV7-2 and TRBJ2-7, with D tentatively TRBD2 (6 bases). Germline V lookup: CDR1 SGHTA, CDR2 FQGNSA. V lost 5 bases and J lost 0, with 11 bases in between. This CDR3 spans 14 amino acids. Here the CDR3 DNA reads TGTGCCAGCAGCAGAACTAGCTACTCCTACGAGCAGTACTTC. Protein sequence: CASSRTSYSYEQYF.

This clone showed up just a few times. The genes are TRBV2 and TRBJ1-2, with D possibly being TRBD1 (5 bases). The CDR3 runs to 12 residues. The germline V gene has CDR1 SNHLY and CDR2 FYNNEI. V was cut by 3 bases and J by 4 bases, with 6 bases left in between. CDR3 sequence reads: CASSDRAYGYTF. Here the CDR3 DNA reads TGTGCCAGCAGTGACAGGGCCTATGGCTACACCTTC.

This clone was picked up a small number of times. This specimen includes other DNA sequences encoding the same CDR3. The rearrangement joins TRBV18 to TRBJ1-1; D unclear. The CDR3 sequence is 14 residues long. The germline V gene encodes CDR1 KGHSH and CDR2 LQKENI. V gave up 3 bases and J gave up 1 base, with 9 bases separating them. DNA for the CDR3: TGTGCCAGCTCACCTATTACACGGAACACTGAAGCTTTCTTT. Residues: CASSPITRNTEAFF.

This clone has just a few counts. The V gene is TRBV5-4, the J gene TRBJ1-6; weak D call: TRBD1 (5 bases). V was clipped by 3 bases and J by 10 bases, with 17 bases between them. CDR1 and CDR2 from the germline V gene are SGHNT and YYREEE (reference sequence). The CDR3 length is 15 residues. This CDR3 reads CASSSGGGVWSPLHF. In DNA, the CDR3 is TGTGCCAGCAGCTCGGGCGGGGGTGTCTGGTCACCCCTCCACTTT.

This clone was picked up a small number of times. This rearrangement joins TRBV25-1 to TRBJ2-3; possibly TRBD2 for D (5 bases). Trimming removed 7 bases from V and 5 bases from J, with 16 bases in between. Germline CDR1 is MGHDK and CDR2 is SYGVNS. The CDR3 has 14 residues. Written as DNA, the CDR3 is TGTGCCAGCACCGAGGGCTCCGTATTAGATACGCAGTATTTT. It translates to CASTEGSVLDTQYF.

The V call is TRBV2, the J call TRBJ2-7; weak D call: TRBD2 (6 bases). The CDR3 runs 14 residues. The ends were cut back, 8 bases at V and 9 bases at J, with 23 bases in the middle. CDR1 is SNHLY, CDR2 FYNNEI, per germline. The CDR3 loop is CASRLADGRSGQYF. CDR3 DNA: TGTGCCAGCCGATTAGCAGACGGGAGAAGCGGGCAGTACTTC.

This chain uses TRBV6-6 with TRBJ2-1, with 7 bases lining up with TRBD1. CDR3 size: 15 residues. Unmatched junction bases numbered 6, after V lost 5 bases and J lost 2 bases. CDR1 is MNHNY and CDR2 is SVGAGI in the germline V gene (reference sequence). The CDR3 protein is CASSAVGGTYNEQFF. CDR3 DNA: TGTGCCAGCAGTGCCGTAGGGGGCACCTACAATGAGCAGTTCTTC.

The rearrangement links TRBV7-2 to TRBJ2-3; D may be TRBD2 (6 bases). V was clipped by 5 bases and J by 0 bases, with 9 bases between them. There are 14 residues in the CDR3. The V gene's germline CDR1 is SGHTA and CDR2 FQGNSA. The CDR3 DNA reads TGTGCCAGCAGCCCCGGGACTAGCACAGATACGCAGTATTTT. It specifies CASSPGTSTDTQYF.

A word on this clone: A read error may produce the germline difference seen at one junction end. The J gene is TRBJ2-7, the V gene TRBV4-3; 9 bases are a match to TRBD1. Germline lookup yields CDR1 LGHNA and CDR2 YSLEER. CDR3 length: 13 amino acids. The CDR3 DNA is TGCGCCAGCAGCCAAGAAAGGGGACAGGGTCAAGACTTC. Translation: CASSQERGQGQDF.

This clone was detected only once. The chain combines TRBV20-1 with TRBJ2-3; tentative D call: TRBD1 (5 bases). V lost 6 bases and J 5 bases, leaving 9 bases between the germline ends. Germline loops: CDR1 DFQATT, CDR2 SNEGSKA (reference sequence). This CDR3 contains 11 residues. DNA of the CDR3: TGCAGTGCCCATAGGGGAGATACGCAGTATTTT. Encoded protein: CSAHRGDTQYF.

The table lists this clone with a count of one. This chain uses TRBV7-3 with TRBJ1-1; 7 bases map to TRBD1. The V gene's germline CDR1 is SGHTA and CDR2 FQGTGA. This CDR3 contains 15 residues. V lost 3 bases, J lost 11 bases, and 15 bases stayed unmatched. The CDR3 DNA sequence: TGTGCCAGCAGCTTGATAGGGGGCACAGGCATGGAGGCTTTCTTT. As protein: CASSLIGGTGMEAFF.

This sequence joins TRBV18 and TRBJ2-3, with 11 positions matching TRBD1. The CDR3 loop spans 15 amino acids. Per the germline V gene, CDR1 is KGHSH and CDR2 is LQKENI. The trim removed 5 bases at V and 2 bases at J, leaving 3 bases unmatched. The CDR3 nucleotides are TGTGCCAGCTCATGGGACAGGGGGACCACAGATACGCAGTATTTT. Translation gives CASSWDRGTTDTQYF.

This clone was observed a single time. This rearrangement joins TRBV9 to TRBJ2-3; D possibly corresponds to TRBD2 (5 bases). The CDR3 is 14 amino acids. V dropped 2 bases and J dropped 0 bases, with 7 bases sitting between them. Germline V lookup: CDR1 SGDLS, CDR2 YYNGEE. CDR3 protein: CASSVRGSTDTQYF. CDR3 DNA: TGTGCCAGCAGCGTCCGCGGGAGCACAGATACGCAGTATTTT.

The J gene is TRBJ2-7, the V gene TRBV2; 7 bases are a match to TRBD1. This CDR3 contains 13 residues. Germline loops: CDR1 SNHLY, CDR2 FYNNEI. With V trimmed by 6 bases and J by 5 bases, 7 bases remained unmatched. CDR3 residues: CASSFTGADEQYF. The CDR3 nucleotides read TGTGCCAGCAGCTTCACAGGGGCTGACGAGCAGTACTTC.

The V call is TRBV28, the J call TRBJ1-1; 8 nucleotides match TRBD1. This CDR3 is 14 amino acids long. Per the germline V gene, CDR1 is MDHEN and CDR2 is SYDVKM. The trim removed 6 bases at V and 10 bases at J, leaving 13 bases unmatched. CDR3 DNA: TGTGCCAGCAGGGAGGACAGGGTGTGGGTAGGAGCTTTCTTT. Translated, it gives CASREDRVWVGAFF.

V usage is TRBV10-3 and J usage is TRBJ1-1; 7 bases line up with TRBD1. This CDR3 has 13 amino acids. The J segment lost 1 base and the V segment lost 11 bases, leaving 7 bases of the junction unmatched. CDR1 and CDR2 from the germline V gene are ENHRY and SYGVKD. This chain's CDR3 is CAAQGLANTEAFF. The CDR3 coding sequence is TGTGCCGCACAGGGGTTGGCGAACACTGAAGCTTTCTTT.

The chain links TRBV9 to TRBJ1-1, with D unclear. The CDR3 runs to 14 residues. Germline V gives CDR1 SGDLS, CDR2 YYNGEE. Trimming left V 0 bases short and J 0 bases short, with 6 bases between. CDR3 sequence reads: CASSVGSLNTEAFF. The DNA for the CDR3 is TGTGCCAGCAGCGTAGGCAGTCTGAACACTGAAGCTTTCTTT.

The chain recombines TRBV6-5 with TRBJ1-1, with TRBD1 as a possible D gene (5 bases). V was shortened by 4 bases and J by 5 bases, with 11 bases between the two germline ends. This CDR3 has 13 residues. Germline lookup yields CDR1 MNHEY and CDR2 SVGAGI. The CDR3 DNA follows: TGTGCCAGCAGTTCCCGGGGGAGGACTGAAGCTTTCTTT. This sequence encodes CASSSRGRTEAFF.

Here the CDR3 DNA reads TGTGCCAGCAGGCCTATAGCGGGAGTATCCGAGCAGTACTTC. Its translation: CASRPIAGVSEQYF. The chain links TRBV6-6 to TRBJ2-7, with 9 bases matching TRBD2. Looked up from germline, CDR1 is MNHNY and CDR2 is SVGAGI (reference sequence). The CDR3 has 14 residues. J lost 6 bases, V lost 6 bases, and 9 bases had no gene match.

The chain couples TRBV27 to TRBJ2-1; 7 bases line up with TRBD2. V gave up 4 bases and J gave up 0 bases; unmatched junction bases: 12. This CDR3 has 18 amino acids. Germline CDR1 is MNHEY and CDR2 is SMNVEV (reference sequence). The CDR3 nucleotides are TGTGCCAGCAGTTCGCTAGCGGCCATGATGAGCTCCTACAATGAGCAGTTCTTC. Its translation is CASSSLAAMMSSYNEQFF.